One and the same sample provided the 21 T cell receptor beta chains below, sequenced in a study of CD8 T cells in ankylosing spondylitis. TCRdb processed the 5' RACE reads anew with MiXCR; each CDR3 protein has one entry. The data contain about 240,000 distinct CDR3 sequences, 8% to 10% of them singletons. The specimen sequenced was blood, either unsorted or a sorted T cell fraction (not recorded which). The source is a female donor with ankylosing spondylitis or in good health (not recorded which).

This clonotype was found many times. This sequence joins TRBV12-3 or TRBV12-4 and TRBJ1-2; D uncertain. This CDR3 has 14 residues. V lost 6 bases and J 4 bases, leaving 15 bases between the germline ends. The CDR3 region has the DNA TGTGCCAGCAGCTCCGGACGGCTAAGCTATGGCTACACCTTC. As protein: CASSSGRLSYGYTF.

The rearrangement uses TRBV7-9 and TRBJ2-7; the match to TRBD2 covers 14 bases. CDR3 size: 16 residues. The trim removed 5 bases at V and 3 bases at J, leaving 6 bases unmatched. Germline assignment: CDR1 SEHNR and CDR2 FQNEAQ (reference sequence). In DNA form, the CDR3 reads TGTGCCAGCAGCCAGGGGACTAGCGGGGGACTCTACGAGCAGTACTTC. The encoded protein is CASSQGTSGGLYEQYF.

This clonotype was counted ten times or more. The rearrangement uses TRBV7-9 and TRBJ2-3; 7 bases line up with TRBD2. J gave up 0 bases and V 3 bases, and 6 bases lay outside the gene matches. The germline V gene has CDR1 SEHNR and CDR2 FQNEAQ (reference sequence). CDR3 length: 16 amino acids. CDR3: CASSFLTSLSTDTQYF. The CDR3 coding sequence is TGTGCCAGCAGCTTTCTGACTAGCCTGAGCACAGATACGCAGTATTTT.

This clonotype has a count of ten or more. The rearrangement links TRBV10-3 to TRBJ2-3; no clear D. CDR1 ENHRY and CDR2 SYGVKD come from the germline V gene. CDR3 size: 13 residues. Trimming took 2 bases from V and 0 from J, leaving 3 bases between them. The CDR3 DNA reads TGTGCCATCAGTGAGGGAAGCACAGATACGCAGTATTTT. Its translation: CAISEGSTDTQYF.

This clonotype was detected many times. The chain employs TRBV5-5 and TRBJ2-7; 8 positions match TRBD2. This CDR3 contains 15 residues. Germline assignment: CDR1 SGHKS and CDR2 YYEKEE (reference sequence). Germline trimming cut 4 bases from V and 0 bases from J; bases unmatched to any gene: 6. In nucleotides, the CDR3 is TGTGCCAGCAGCATGACCAGCGGGAGCTCCTACGAGCAGTACTTC. Protein product: CASSMTSGSSYEQYF. The complete variable domain, with remaining parts taken from reference TRBV5-5 and TRBJ2-7, reads DAGVTQSPTHLIKTRGQQVTLRCSPISGHKSVSWYQQVLGQGPQFIFQYYEKEERGRGNFPDRFSARQFPNYSSELNVNALLLGDSALYLCASSMTSGSSYEQYFGPGTRLTVT.

This clonotype was detected many times. This chain links TRBV6-2 or TRBV6-3 with TRBJ2-1, with TRBD2 identical over 9 bases. CDR3 size: 17 residues. CDR1 MNHEY and CDR2 SVGEGT come from the germline V gene. Trimming cost V 1 base and J 3 bases; bases outside gene matches: 7. CDR3 residues: CASSYFRSSGNYNEQFF. CDR3 sequence (DNA): TGTGCCAGCAGTTACTTCCGCTCTAGCGGGAACTACAATGAGCAGTTCTTC.

Points on this clonotype: A much bigger clone sits one base away, suggesting this may be a read error. The chain is built from TRBV7-2 and TRBJ2-1, with a possible D match to TRBD2 (6 bases). CDR1 and CDR2 from the germline V gene are SGHTA and FQGNSA. The CDR3 covers 15 residues. The V end was cut by 7 bases, the J end by 5 bases, with 18 bases between. The CDR3 loop reads CASTQQSGGDNEQFF. CDR3 in DNA: TGTGCCAGCACCCAGCAGTCAGGAGGGGACAATGAGCAGTTCTTC.

This chain connects TRBV20-1 to TRBJ1-6, with TRBD1 as a possible D gene (6 bases). The germline V gene has CDR1 DFQATT and CDR2 SNEGSKA (reference sequence). Between the trimmed V and J ends, which lost 6 bases and 8 bases, there was a span of 20 bases. The CDR3 runs 15 residues. CDR3 bases: TGCAGTGCCCCCTCCTACAGGGCGGACGATTCACCCCTCCACTTT. This codes for CSAPSYRADDSPLHF.

This clonotype appeared many times. The rearrangement links TRBV10-3 to TRBJ2-7, with 10 positions matching TRBD1. After removal of 5 bases from V and 2 bases from J, the junction contained 6 bases not matched to a gene. Germline V gives CDR1 ENHRY, CDR2 SYGVKD. This CDR3 is built from 15 residues. CDR3 DNA sequence: TGTGCCATCAGTTGGAGACAGGGGGCCACCTACGAGCAGTACTTC. Protein: CAISWRQGATYEQYF.

This clonotype was observed a handful of times. The rearrangement uses TRBV2 and TRBJ1-5, with a tentative D call TRBD1 (6 bases). Germline V CDR1 and CDR2: SNHLY, FYNNEI. The CDR3 has 13 amino acids. Trimming took off 10 bases at V and 4 bases at J, with 14 bases between the two ends. The CDR3 DNA follows: TGTGCCATTCGACAGGATCTGAATCAGCCCCAGCATTTT. This sequence encodes CAIRQDLNQPQHF.

Ten or more counts support this clonotype. The V and J genes are TRBV11-2 and TRBJ1-1, with D tentatively TRBD1 (5 bases). Germline CDR1 and CDR2: SGHAT and FQNNGV. The CDR3 has 13 amino acids. V lost 2 bases and J 6 bases, leaving 10 bases between the germline ends. The CDR3 region has the DNA TGTGCCAGCAGCTTATGGACATTTCCTGAAGCTTTCTTT. It specifies CASSLWTFPEAFF. The full variable domain, rest sourced from reference TRBV11-2 and TRBJ1-1, is EAGVAQSPRYKIIEKRQSVAFWCNPISGHATLYWYQQILGQGPKLLIQFQNNGVVDDSQLPKDRFSAERLKGVDSTLKIQPAKLEDSAVYLCASSLWTFPEAFFGQGTRLTVV.

In this sample, this clonotype turned up many times. V and J are TRBV3-1 and TRBJ2-2; perhaps TRBD2 as D (5 bases). CDR1 and CDR2 from the germline V gene are LGHDT and YNNKEL (reference sequence). This CDR3 has 14 residues. Between the trimmed V and J ends, which lost 1 base and 7 bases, there was a span of 10 bases. The CDR3 DNA reads as TGTGCCAGCAGCCAAGTAGAGGGCGTCGGGGAGCTGTTTTTT. This codes for CASSQVEGVGELFF.

This clonotype was counted at least ten times. V and J are TRBV4-3 and TRBJ2-7; D unclear. V lost 0 bases and J 6 bases, leaving 12 bases between the germline ends. Germline V gene data show CDR1 as LGHNA and CDR2 as YSLEER. The CDR3 loop spans 14 amino acids. CDR3 amino acids: CASSQDLQIGEQYF. The DNA of the CDR3 is TGCGCCAGCAGCCAAGATCTACAGATTGGCGAGCAGTACTTC.

This clonotype was picked up many times. CDR3 in DNA: TGCGCCAGCAGCCATCTCACCGGGGAGCTGTTTTTT. This translates into CASSHLTGELFF. The chain uses TRBV4-3 and TRBJ2-2; D unclear. The CDR3 loop spans 12 amino acids. V dropped 3 bases and J dropped 4 bases, with 3 bases sitting between them. From germline, CDR1 is LGHNA and CDR2 YSLEER.

This clonotype has a handful of counts. A much bigger clone sits one base away, suggesting this may be a read error. This chain connects TRBV12-3 or TRBV12-4 to TRBJ2-5, with no clear D. CDR3 length: 14 amino acids. The DNA for the CDR3 is TGTGCCAGCAGGATCATAGGCGGCCAAGAGGCCCAGTACTTC. Amino acids: CASRIIGGQEAQYF.

CDR3 bases: TGTGCCAGCAGTCTATCCGGGACAGGGTATGACGAGCAGTACTTC. Its protein is CASSLSGTGYDEQYF. V gene TRBV7-9 combines with J gene TRBJ2-7; 9 nucleotides agree with TRBD1. This CDR3 region has 15 residues. The V and J ends lost 6 bases and 5 bases, in that order; junction bases with no gene match: 11. In germline, CDR1 is SEHNR, CDR2 FQNEAQ (reference sequence).

At least ten counts were recorded for this clonotype. The chain uses TRBV5-6 and TRBJ2-3, with a possible D match to TRBD1 (5 bases). The V gene's germline CDR1 is SGHDT and CDR2 YYEEEE. Trimming removed 0 bases from V and 2 bases from J, with 7 bases in between. The CDR3 extends over 14 amino acids. The CDR3 reads CASSLGQLTDTQYF. The CDR3 DNA follows: TGTGCCAGCAGCTTGGGACAGCTCACAGATACGCAGTATTTT.

The chain links TRBV11-3 to TRBJ2-7; the D is unclear. Germline CDR1 SGHNT, CDR2 YENEEA. The length of the CDR3 is 13 residues. The ends were cut back, 5 bases at V and 5 bases at J, with 13 bases in the middle. The CDR3 region is CASSARGVDEQYF. For the CDR3, the DNA is TGTGCCAGCAGCGCACGAGGTGTTGACGAGCAGTACTTC. Full variable domain (missing parts from reference TRBV11-3 and TRBJ2-7): EAGVVQSPRYKIIEKKQPVAFWCNPISGHNTLYWYLQNLGQGPELLIRYENEEAVDDSQLPKDRFSAERLKGVDSTLKIQPAELGDSAVYLCASSARGVDEQYFGPGTRLTVT.

At least ten counts were recorded for this clonotype. The V call is TRBV25-1, the J call TRBJ1-4; D not resolved. Deletions cut 4 bases from V and 7 bases from J, with 13 bases between. CDR1 and CDR2 (germline): MGHDK, SYGVNS. CDR3 length: 14 residues. DNA of the CDR3: TGTGCCAGCAGTGTATACGGGAACTCTGAAAAACTGTTTTTT. The encoded protein is CASSVYGNSEKLFF.

At least ten counts were recorded for this clonotype. The gene calls are TRBV28 and TRBJ1-2; D unresolved. Germline values: CDR1 MDHEN, CDR2 SYDVKM. This CDR3 has 14 residues. The ends were cut back, 7 bases at V and 3 bases at J, with 15 bases in the middle. CDR3 nucleotide sequence: TGTGCCAGCATTATGAGGGAAGGGTACTATGGCTACACCTTC. Translation gives CASIMREGYYGYTF.

This clonotype was picked up many times. The chain couples TRBV7-8 to TRBJ2-2; D call uncertain. CDR3 length equals 13 residues. With 6 bases removed from V and 1 base from J, the gap between germline ends came to 6 bases. The germline V gene has CDR1 SGHVS and CDR2 FQNEAQ. The CDR3 sequence: CASSYRNTGELFF. CDR3 DNA sequence: TGTGCCAGCAGTTATAGGAACACCGGGGAGCTGTTTTTT.